The text below deals with one T cell receptor (beta chain). This sample is part of a study of shared clonotypes between healthy human individuals. Study-wide context: CD4 naive and CD4 memory each took three plates per donor, while CD8 naive took two and CD8 memory one.

Division of CD4+ cells produced a CD45RA+ naive subset and a CD45RA-negative memory subset. The protocol was immunoSEQ multiplex PCR, while the TCRdb copy is restricted to in-frame clones and leaves out a portion. Of some 2,500,000 clones detected, 80% to 95% appear once; the ten largest clones hold 0.36%. This TCR was sampled from a man aged 18-30 years in good health. Some clones in this sample may be carry-over from other donors' samples. Source material: naive CD4+ T cells from PBMCs. The subset is: CD45RA+ positively selected.

The DNA of the CDR3 is TGTGCCAGCTCATCGAGGGCAGGTGAGGCGGGGGAGCAGTACTTC. It codes for CASSSRAGEAGEQYF. The V gene is TRBV18, the J gene TRBJ2-7, with D tentatively TRBD2 (6 bases). Germline V lookup: CDR1 KGHSH, CDR2 LQKENI. CDR3 length: 15 amino acids. The ends were cut back, 5 bases at V and 7 bases at J, with 21 bases in the middle. Combining the CDR3 with reference TRBV18 and TRBJ2-7 gives the whole variable domain NAGVMQNPRHLVRRRGQEARLRCSPMKGHSHVYWYRQLPEEGLKFMVYLQKENIIDESGMPKERFSAEFPKEGPSILRIQQVVRGDSAAYFCASSSRAGEAGEQYFGPGTRLTVT.